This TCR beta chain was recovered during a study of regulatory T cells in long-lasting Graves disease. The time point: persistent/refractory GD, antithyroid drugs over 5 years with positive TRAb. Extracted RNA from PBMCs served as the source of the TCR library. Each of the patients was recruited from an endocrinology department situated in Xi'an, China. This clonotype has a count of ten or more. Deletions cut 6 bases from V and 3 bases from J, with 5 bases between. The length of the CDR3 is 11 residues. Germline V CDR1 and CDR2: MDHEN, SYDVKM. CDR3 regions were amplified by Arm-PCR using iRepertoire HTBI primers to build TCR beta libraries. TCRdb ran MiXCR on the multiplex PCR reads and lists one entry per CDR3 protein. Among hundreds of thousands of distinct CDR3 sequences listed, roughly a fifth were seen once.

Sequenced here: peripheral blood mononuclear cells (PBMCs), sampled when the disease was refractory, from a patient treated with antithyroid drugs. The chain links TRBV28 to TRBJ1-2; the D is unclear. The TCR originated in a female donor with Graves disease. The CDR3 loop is CASSTYYGYTF. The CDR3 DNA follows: TGTGCCAGCAGCACCTACTATGGCTACACCTTC.